This TCR beta chain was recorded in a study of CD8 T cells in Susac syndrome. General study results and limits: Acknowledgment was made by the study that its TCR sequencing and HLA analysis involved a relatively small number of individuals.

With random hexamers, reverse transcription was performed on roughly 0.45 to 1 ug of RNA. The CDR3 of TCR beta was amplified by immunoSEQ multiplex PCR across 54 Vbeta and 13 Jbeta. Using its own MiXCR run on the immunoSEQ multiplex PCR reads, TCRdb lists one record per CDR3 protein. Among 150,000 to 200,000 distinct CDR3 sequences listed, about 94% were seen once. CD8+ and CD4+ blood T cells underwent TCR beta sequencing. The control group consisted of healthy donors matched for age and sex. Concerning this clonotype: Its target is unknown.

This CDR3 is 12 amino acids long. Germline V gene sequence: CDR1 MDHEN, CDR2 SYDVKM. Between the trimmed V and J ends, which lost 5 bases and 9 bases, there was a span of 11 bases. The receptor was isolated from a human donor in good health. Sequencing input: CD4+ T cells from PBMCs. This chain connects TRBV28 to TRBJ1-5; D uncertain. DNA of the CDR3: TGTGCCAGCAGTCTCGCAGTGCGGCCCCAGCATTTT. This sequence encodes CASSLAVRPQHF.